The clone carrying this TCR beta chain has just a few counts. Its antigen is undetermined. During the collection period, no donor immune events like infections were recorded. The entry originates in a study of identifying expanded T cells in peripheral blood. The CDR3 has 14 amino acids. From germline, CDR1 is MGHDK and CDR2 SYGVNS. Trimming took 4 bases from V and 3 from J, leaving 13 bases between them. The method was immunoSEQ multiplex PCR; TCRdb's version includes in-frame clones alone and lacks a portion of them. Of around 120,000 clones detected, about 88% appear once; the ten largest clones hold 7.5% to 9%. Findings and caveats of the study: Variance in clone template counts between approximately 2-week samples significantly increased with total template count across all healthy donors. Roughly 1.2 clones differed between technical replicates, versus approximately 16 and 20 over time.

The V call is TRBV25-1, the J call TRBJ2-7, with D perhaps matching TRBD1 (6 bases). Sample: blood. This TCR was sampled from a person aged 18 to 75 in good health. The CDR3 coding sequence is TGTGCCAGCAGTGCTCGGACAGCAGGCTACGAGCAGTACTTC. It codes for CASSARTAGYEQYF.